The 32 T cell receptor beta chains in this list originate from one sample, sequenced in a study of blood T cell repertoires in COVID-19. Produced via immunoSEQ multiplex PCR; TCRdb's table is partial and in-frame only. The sample shows around 270,000 clones, approximately 86% of them seen only once. Sample: peripheral blood. These TCRs come from a man aged 35 to 55 who had recovered from COVID-19.

The V and J genes are TRBV5-1 and TRBJ1-2; 7 bases are shared with TRBD1. J lost 2 bases, V lost 0 bases, and 4 bases had no gene match. The germline V gene has CDR1 SGHRS and CDR2 YFSETQ. The length of the CDR3 is 15 residues. The CDR3 bases are TGCGCCAGCAGCTTGGTTCCAGGGGGAAACTATGGCTACACCTTC. Encoded protein: CASSLVPGGNYGYTF. Filled out from reference TRBV5-1 and TRBJ1-2, the complete variable domain reads KAGVTQTPRYLIKTRGQQVTLSCSPISGHRSVSWYQQTPGQGLQFLFEYFSETQRNKGNFPGRFSGRQFSNSRSEMNVSTLELGDSALYLCASSLVPGGNYGYTFGSGTRLTVV.

This chain links TRBV2 with TRBJ2-3; D is unclear. With 3 bases removed from V and 0 bases from J, the gap between germline ends came to 10 bases. CDR1 is SNHLY and CDR2 is FYNNEI in the germline V gene. This CDR3 comprises 15 residues. The CDR3 DNA reads as TGTGCCAGCAGTGACTGGCAGGCGAGCACAGATACGCAGTATTTT. It specifies CASSDWQASTDTQYF.

The V gene is TRBV27, the J gene TRBJ1-4; TRBD1 is a possible D gene (6 bases). The V gene lost 5 bases and the J gene lost 10 bases, with 17 bases spanning the gap. Germline-derived CDR1 and CDR2 are MNHEY and SMNVEV (reference sequence). The CDR3 sequence is 14 residues long. The CDR3 loop reads CASSLRGFGGKLFF. The CDR3 DNA reads TGTGCCAGCAGTCTAAGGGGGTTCGGTGGAAAACTGTTTTTT.

The rearrangement joins TRBV3-1 (or the pseudogene TRBV3-2) to TRBJ2-2; TRBD2 agrees at 7 bases. J was trimmed by 6 bases and V by 4 bases; bases with no gene match: 14. The CDR3 is 17 residues long. In germline, CDR1 is LGHDT, CDR2 YNNKEL (reference sequence). CDR3 DNA sequence: TGTGCCAGCAGCCTCCCCTTGGGGGGGAGGGTGGCCGGGGAGCTGTTTTTT. This translates into CASSLPLGGRVAGELFF.

The chain recombines TRBV6-5 with TRBJ2-1; 8 nucleotides line up with TRBD2. Germline V gene data show CDR1 as MNHEY and CDR2 as SVGAGI. CDR3 length: 11 amino acids. V lost 6 bases, J lost 15 bases, and 7 bases stayed unmatched. CDR3: CASRSGREAFF. CDR3 in DNA: TGTGCCAGCAGATCCGGGAGGGAGGCGTTCTTC.

The chain is built from TRBV5-5 and TRBJ2-2; D might be TRBD2 (6 bases). The V end lost 9 bases, the J end lost 1 base, and 16 bases lay between the germline ends. CDR1 is SGHKS, CDR2 YYEKEE, per germline (reference sequence). The CDR3 length is 15 residues. The CDR3 spells CATSGLAVNTGELFF. The CDR3, as DNA: TGTGCCACCTCAGGGTTAGCGGTGAACACCGGGGAGCTGTTTTTT.

This sequence joins TRBV19 and TRBJ1-2; no firm D call. The V and J ends lost 3 bases and 5 bases respectively, with 10 bases between them. CDR3 size: 13 residues. Germline CDR1 reads LNHDA; CDR2 reads SQIVND (reference sequence). CDR3 sequence reads: CASSMEGAYGYTF. CDR3 nucleotide sequence: TGTGCCAGTAGTATGGAGGGAGCTTATGGCTACACCTTC.

This clone came up once. The chain combines TRBV28 with TRBJ1-2; D is undetermined. In germline, CDR1 is MDHEN, CDR2 SYDVKM. CDR3 size: 12 residues. V gave up 2 bases and J gave up 8 bases, with 9 bases separating them. The CDR3 coding sequence is TGTGCCAGCAGTTTACTTGTGGAGGGCTACACCTTC. Encoded protein: CASSLLVEGYTF.

This clone has just one count. V and J are TRBV5-1 and TRBJ2-2, with 8 bases that match TRBD2. The CDR3 contains 13 residues. The germline V gene has CDR1 SGHRS and CDR2 YFSETQ. V shed 6 bases and J 8 bases; nucleotides not matched to a gene: 6. In DNA form, the CDR3 reads TGCGCCAGCACCGAGGGACTAGGAGGGGAGCTGTTTTTT. It is translated as CASTEGLGGELFF. Full variable domain (outside the CDR3, taken from reference TRBV5-1 and TRBJ2-2): KAGVTQTPRYLIKTRGQQVTLSCSPISGHRSVSWYQQTPGQGLQFLFEYFSETQRNKGNFPGRFSGRQFSNSRSEMNVSTLELGDSALYLCASTEGLGGELFFGEGSRLTVL.

The V and J genes are TRBV5-6 and TRBJ2-1; TRBD1 matches at 7 bases. CDR1 SGHDT and CDR2 YYEEEE come from the germline V gene. V lost 5 bases and J lost 10; bases outside the gene matches: 9. The CDR3 is 13 residues long. CDR3 sequence reads: CASRPTGRGEQFF. The CDR3 DNA sequence: TGTGCCAGCAGGCCGACAGGGAGAGGAGAGCAGTTCTTC.

This rearrangement joins TRBV7-2 to TRBJ2-5; 8 bases agree with TRBD2. Unmatched junction bases numbered 6, after V lost 1 base and J lost 2 bases. The CDR3 loop spans 16 amino acids. Germline CDR1 SGHTA, CDR2 FQGNSA. CDR3 nucleotides: TGTGCCAGCAGCTTAGGTCCCGGGGGGGGACAAGAGACCCAGTACTTC. Translated, it gives CASSLGPGGGQETQYF.

The chain uses TRBV5-1 and TRBJ1-3; no reliable D call. V lost 0 bases and J 0 bases, leaving 7 bases between the germline ends. Looked up from germline, CDR1 is SGHRS and CDR2 is YFSETQ. The CDR3 covers 15 residues. CDR3 in amino acids: CASSLGQTSGNTIYF. The CDR3 DNA sequence: TGCGCCAGCAGCTTGGGGCAAACCTCTGGAAACACCATATATTTT.

The CDR3 DNA reads as TGTGCCACCAGCAGAGGACTAGCGTCCTACAATGAGCAGTTCTTC. It codes for CATSRGLASYNEQFF. The chain is built from TRBV15 and TRBJ2-1; 8 nucleotides match TRBD2. J gave up 1 base and V 1 base, and 0 bases lay outside the gene matches. The germline V gene has CDR1 LNHNV and CDR2 YYDKDF (reference sequence). This CDR3 has 15 residues.

J is TRBJ2-1 and V is TRBV11-3; 14 nucleotides line up with TRBD2. V was clipped by 3 bases and J by 8 bases; unmatched bases: 3. Germline lookup yields CDR1 SGHNT and CDR2 YENEEA. The CDR3 loop spans 15 amino acids. In DNA form, the CDR3 reads TGTGCCAGCAGCTTCGGACTAGCGGGAGGTGATGAGCAGTTCTTC. Encoded protein: CASSFGLAGGDEQFF.

The chain joins TRBV19 to TRBJ1-6, with D possibly being TRBD1 (6 bases). This CDR3 is 14 amino acids long. Germline V gene sequence: CDR1 LNHDA, CDR2 SQIVND (reference sequence). The V gene lost 2 bases and the J gene lost 7 bases, with 9 bases spanning the gap. The CDR3: CASSIPGENSPLHF. The CDR3 coding sequence is TGTGCCAGTAGTATACCAGGGGAGAATTCACCCCTCCACTTT.

This chain links TRBV5-1 with TRBJ2-7, with 9 bases identical to TRBD1. The length of the CDR3 is 16 residues. V lost 2 bases, J lost 1 base, and 7 bases stayed unmatched. Germline values: CDR1 SGHRS, CDR2 YFSETQ. The CDR3 here is CASSLGTGSSSYEQYF. DNA of the CDR3: TGCGCCAGCAGCTTAGGGACAGGGTCTTCGTCCTACGAGCAGTACTTC.

This clone was counted at least ten times. The chain carries TRBV6-6 and TRBJ2-7, with D uncertain. V was pared by 2 bases and J by 1 base, with 12 bases between. The CDR3 runs 15 residues. Germline values: CDR1 MNHNY, CDR2 SVGAGI (reference sequence). As DNA, the CDR3 is TGTGCCAGCAGTTACATAACTTCCCGTTCCTACGAGCAGTACTTC. It is translated as CASSYITSRSYEQYF.

V gene TRBV24-1 combines with J gene TRBJ2-2; 9 bases fit TRBD1. Germline assignment: CDR1 KGHDR and CDR2 SFDVKD. This CDR3 has 17 amino acids. After removal of 2 bases from V and 5 bases from J, the junction contained 8 bases not matched to a gene. The CDR3, as DNA: TGTGCCACCAGTGATTCCTCGGGACAGGGTAGAACCGGGGAGCTGTTTTTT. It yields the protein CATSDSSGQGRTGELFF.

The chain employs TRBV29-1 and TRBJ2-5, with 7 bases aligning to TRBD2. The J segment lost 7 bases and the V segment lost 6 bases, leaving 11 bases of the junction unmatched. CDR3 length: 13 amino acids. Per the germline V gene, CDR1 is SQVTM and CDR2 is ANQGSEA. DNA of the CDR3: TGCAGCGTCGTATCTCTAGCGGTTGGGACCCAGTACTTC. It yields the protein CSVVSLAVGTQYF.

V gene TRBV12-2 combines with J gene TRBJ2-3; the DNA was not used to check the table's D call, TRBD2. TRBV12-2 is shown as a pseudogene. This CDR3 contains 13 residues. This CDR3 is CASRPYPRDTQYF. DNA of the CDR3: TGTGCAAGTCGCCCCTATCCCCGAGATACGCAGTATTTT.

The V call is TRBV6-1, the J call TRBJ2-7; D gene ambiguous. V was clipped by 3 bases and J by 3 bases, with 15 bases between them. Germline values: CDR1 MNHNS, CDR2 SASEGT. CDR3 length equals 15 residues. The CDR3 bases are TGTGCCAGCAGTGATTTACAACACACCATCTACGAGCAGTACTTC. This encodes CASSDLQHTIYEQYF.

This chain links TRBV7-2 with TRBJ2-5, with D possibly TRBD1 on 7 matching bases. CDR1 SGHTA and CDR2 FQGNSA come from the germline V gene. This CDR3 is 16 amino acids long. Trimming left V 3 bases short and J 4 bases short, with 18 bases between. The CDR3 protein is CASSLGVPGGRETQYF. The CDR3 nucleotides are TGTGCCAGCAGCTTGGGGGTACCAGGGGGGCGAGAGACCCAGTACTTC.

V gene TRBV15 combines with J gene TRBJ2-1; D possibly corresponds to TRBD2 (6 bases). V was cut by 4 bases and J by 6 bases, with 10 bases left in between. CDR1 is LNHNV and CDR2 is YYDKDF in the germline V gene (reference sequence). The CDR3 is 13 residues long. The CDR3 protein is CATSMGEANEQFF. The CDR3 DNA reads TGTGCCACCAGCATGGGGGAGGCCAATGAGCAGTTCTTC.

This clone was picked up a small number of times. The V and J genes are TRBV5-1 and TRBJ1-2; D possibly corresponds to TRBD1 (5 bases). The CDR3 extends over 13 amino acids. Looked up from germline, CDR1 is SGHRS and CDR2 is YFSETQ. Trimming cost V 0 bases and J 5 bases, with 8 bases left between them. CDR3 amino acids: CASSLDRLYGYTF. The CDR3 DNA reads TGCGCCAGCAGCTTGGACAGGCTATATGGCTACACCTTC.

J is TRBJ2-1 and V is TRBV28; D remains ambiguous. Germline V gives CDR1 MDHEN, CDR2 SYDVKM. Trimming shortened V by 10 bases and J by 7 bases, and 11 bases separated the two germline ends. This CDR3 spans 11 amino acids. CDR3 sequence: CATTSSNEQFF. In DNA, the CDR3 is TGTGCCACCACTTCCTCAAATGAGCAGTTCTTC.

V usage is TRBV5-1 and J usage is TRBJ2-2; 8 nucleotides line up with TRBD2. The germline V gene encodes CDR1 SGHRS and CDR2 YFSETQ. The CDR3 spans 14 residues. V shed 7 bases, J shed 6 bases, and the junction held 8 bases outside the gene matches. The CDR3 reads CASSNGGASGELFF. The CDR3 coding sequence is TGCGCCAGCTCGAACGGGGGGGCCTCCGGGGAGCTGTTTTTT.

V is TRBV19 and J is TRBJ1-3, with no clear D. This CDR3 comprises 15 residues. The germline V gene has CDR1 LNHDA and CDR2 SQIVND (reference sequence). The V end was cut by 3 bases, the J end by 0 bases, with 9 bases between. The CDR3 loop is CASSMIAVSGNTIYF. The CDR3 region has the DNA TGTGCCAGTAGTATGATTGCAGTCTCTGGAAACACCATATATTTT.

This clone came up once. The chain employs TRBV29-1 and TRBJ2-7, with a possible D match to TRBD1 (5 bases). CDR1 and CDR2 (germline): SQVTM, ANQGSEA. This CDR3 region has 13 residues. V gave up 3 bases and J gave up 2 bases, with 11 bases separating them. CDR3 sequence: CSVEGPGTYEQYF. The CDR3 region has the DNA TGCAGCGTTGAGGGGCCCGGAACCTACGAGCAGTACTTC.

The chain recombines TRBV24-1 with TRBJ2-7; weak D call: TRBD1 (6 bases). The CDR3 length is 15 residues. Per the germline V gene, CDR1 is KGHDR and CDR2 is SFDVKD. V lost 3 bases and J lost 6, with 17 bases in between. The CDR3 spells CATSDPRDTFGEQYF. The CDR3 DNA is TGTGCCACCAGTGATCCCCGGGACACCTTCGGCGAGCAGTACTTC.

A single count supports this clone. The chain recombines TRBV5-6 with TRBJ2-3; TRBD2 matches at 11 bases. Germline V CDR1 and CDR2: SGHDT, YYEEEE. V gave up 4 bases and J gave up 12 bases; unmatched junction bases: 10. The CDR3 consists of 14 residues. In nucleotides, the CDR3 is TGTGCCAGCAGCCGACCGGGACTAGCGGTTTCTCAGTATTTT. Amino acids: CASSRPGLAVSQYF. Together with reference TRBV5-6 and TRBJ2-3, the CDR3 gives the full variable domain: DAGVTQSPTHLIKTRGQQVTLRCSPKSGHDTVSWYQQALGQGPQFIFQYYEEEERQRGNFPDRFSGHQFPNYSSELNVNALLLGDSALYLCASSRPGLAVSQYFGPGTRLTVL.

The rearrangement uses TRBV9 and TRBJ2-1; 8 nucleotides match TRBD1. V shed 7 bases, J shed 8 bases, and the junction held 14 bases outside the gene matches. Germline loops: CDR1 SGDLS, CDR2 YYNGEE. This CDR3 region has 15 residues. The CDR3 DNA reads TGTGCCAGCGGGGAGTTTTACAGGGGGATGGATGAGCAGTTCTTC. The encoded protein is CASGEFYRGMDEQFF.

In DNA form, the CDR3 reads TGTGCCAGCAGCCCGCCCACGGGCTACGAGCAGTACTTC. It codes for CASSPPTGYEQYF. The V call is TRBV2, the J call TRBJ2-7, with no clear D. The CDR3 is made up of 13 amino acids. Trimming shortened V by 6 bases and J by 3 bases, and 12 bases separated the two germline ends. The germline V gene has CDR1 SNHLY and CDR2 FYNNEI.